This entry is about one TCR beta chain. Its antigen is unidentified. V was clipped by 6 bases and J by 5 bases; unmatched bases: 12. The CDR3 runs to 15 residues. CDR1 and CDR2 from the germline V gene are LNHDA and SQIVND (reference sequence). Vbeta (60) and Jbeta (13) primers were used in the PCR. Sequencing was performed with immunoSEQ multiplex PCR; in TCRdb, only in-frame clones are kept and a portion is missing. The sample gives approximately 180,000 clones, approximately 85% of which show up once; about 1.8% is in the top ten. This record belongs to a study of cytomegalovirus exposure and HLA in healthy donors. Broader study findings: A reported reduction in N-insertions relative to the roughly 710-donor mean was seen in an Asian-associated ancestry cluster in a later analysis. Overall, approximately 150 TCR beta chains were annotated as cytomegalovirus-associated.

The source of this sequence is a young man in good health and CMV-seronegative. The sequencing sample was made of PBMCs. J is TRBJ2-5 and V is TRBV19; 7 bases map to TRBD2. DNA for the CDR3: TGTGCCAGTAGGAGTCAAGGCGGGGGTGAGGAGACCCAGTACTTC. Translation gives CASRSQGGGEETQYF.